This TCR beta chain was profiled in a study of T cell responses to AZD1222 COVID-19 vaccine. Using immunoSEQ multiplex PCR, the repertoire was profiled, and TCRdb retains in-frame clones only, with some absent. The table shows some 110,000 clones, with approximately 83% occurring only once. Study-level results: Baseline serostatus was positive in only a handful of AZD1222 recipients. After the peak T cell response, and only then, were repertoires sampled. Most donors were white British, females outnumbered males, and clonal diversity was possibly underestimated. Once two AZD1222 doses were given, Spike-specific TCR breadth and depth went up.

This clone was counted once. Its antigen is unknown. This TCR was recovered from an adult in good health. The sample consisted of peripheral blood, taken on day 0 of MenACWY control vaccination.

The CDR3 nucleotides read TGTGCCAGCAGCCGTTGGGGGGGGCCTCAGAGCTCCTACAATGAGCAGTTCTTC. This encodes CASSRWGGPQSSYNEQFF. This sequence joins TRBV7-2 and TRBJ2-1; D possibly corresponds to TRBD2 (7 bases). Germline values: CDR1 SGHTA, CDR2 FQGNSA. The CDR3 covers 18 residues. The V end lost 5 bases, the J end lost 0 bases, and 20 bases lay between the germline ends.